This TCR beta chain emerged from a study of blood T cell repertoires in COVID-19. For the study at large: PBMCs, B-cell-depleted T cells, or T cells were the source of the cDNA or gDNA that made up the material.

Here immunoSEQ multiplex PCR was the method, and the copy in TCRdb shows in-frame clones only, minus some. This table holds 250,000 to 300,000 clones, 80% to 90% found once. Germline CDR1 and CDR2: KGHSH and LQKENI. The junction had 6 bases not matched to a gene; V was cut back by 4 bases and J by 4 bases. The CDR3 sequence is 14 residues long. The source material was peripheral blood. J is TRBJ1-1 and V is TRBV18, with 7 bases matching TRBD1. The TCR was taken from a woman aged 70 to 79 with COVID-19, enrolled during active disease. DNA for the CDR3: TGTGCCAGCTCACTCCCGACAGGGACCACTGAAGCTTTCTTT. This sequence encodes CASSLPTGTTEAFF.